The rows below give T cell receptor beta chains drawn from one sample of a study of PD-1 blockade in mismatch repair-deficient tumors. The repertoire was sequenced with immunoSEQ multiplex PCR; TCRdb's copy has only in-frame clones and lacks some. The table has over 75,000 clones, about 85% seen once. The input for sequencing was peripheral blood, taken 12 weeks after starting pembrolizumab. These TCRs come from an adult with mismatch repair-deficient cancer. Both conserved end residues are trimmed from each CDR3.

j_call: TRBJ1-2
v_call: TRBV6-6
cdr3_aa: ASRPTGSHNYGYT

j_call: TRBJ2-1
v_call: TRBV5-1
cdr3_aa: ASSLGTSPNEQF

j_call: TRBJ2-1
v_call: TRBV10-3
cdr3_aa: AMRGGLAGVNEQF

j_call: TRBJ1-1
v_call: TRBV9
cdr3_aa: ASKPGEAF

j_call: TRBJ2-7
v_call: TRBV11-2
cdr3_aa: ASSSGRTSGGEQY

j_call: TRBJ2-1
v_call: TRBV11-3
cdr3_aa: ASSLELMQF

j_call: TRBJ2-5
v_call: TRBV9
cdr3_aa: ASSVNGAEGETQY

j_call: TRBJ2-7
v_call: TRBV7-6
cdr3_aa: ASSLAGYSSYEQY

j_call: TRBJ2-4
v_call: TRBV2
cdr3_aa: ASSDEDPRRPKNIQY

j_call: TRBJ2-3
v_call: TRBV18
cdr3_aa: ASSNPGLAGGPVADTQY

j_call: TRBJ1-2
v_call: TRBV5-4
cdr3_aa: ASSLGSGQGNYGYT

j_call: TRBJ2-7
v_call: TRBV18
cdr3_aa: ASSRAGGDYEQY

j_call: TRBJ2-1
v_call: TRBV25-1
cdr3_aa: ASSDLAGAYNEQF

j_call: TRBJ1-2
v_call: TRBV19
cdr3_aa: ASSIGAEINYGYT

j_call: TRBJ1-1
v_call: TRBV2
cdr3_aa: ASTESVRGTEAF

j_call: TRBJ2-1
v_call: TRBV4-1
cdr3_aa: ASSHDDGNEQF

j_call: TRBJ1-1
v_call: TRBV5-1
cdr3_aa: ASSFDLNGGPAF

j_call: TRBJ1-3
v_call: TRBV5-1
cdr3_aa: ASSMWTDATIY

j_call: TRBJ2-2
v_call: TRBV2
cdr3_aa: ASSRVPGELF

j_call: TRBJ2-3
v_call: TRBV20-1
cdr3_aa: SARVAHVQY

j_call: TRBJ2-2
v_call: TRBV2
cdr3_aa: ASGGDLGGSGELF